The 32 T cell receptor beta chains below come from one sample, sequenced in a study of T cell changes during pregnancy in multiple sclerosis. This table comes from immunoSEQ multiplex PCR, and its TCRdb copy is limited to in-frame clones, with some not included. The table lists tens of thousands of clones, roughly 91% of them singletons. The starting material was peripheral blood, obtained after pregnancy. The receptor source for this set is a female donor in good health, enrolled as a control in a pregnancy study.

V is TRBV14 and J is TRBJ1-2; no clear D. Germline assignment: CDR1 SGHDN and CDR2 FVKESK. This CDR3 comprises 14 residues. V lost 4 bases and J lost 9, with 18 bases in between. The CDR3 nucleotides are TGTGCCAGCAGCCCGTCTGCAGGCCTGTTAAGCTACACCTTC. Its protein is CASSPSAGLLSYTF.

The sample holds one count of this clone. V gene TRBV6-5 combines with J gene TRBJ1-5, with TRBD1 matching 11 bases. This CDR3 has 15 amino acids. Germline CDR1 MNHEY, CDR2 SVGAGI. J was trimmed by 2 bases and V by 5 bases; bases with no gene match: 2. DNA for the CDR3: TGTGCCAGCAGTAGGACAGGGGGCGGCAATCAGCCCCAGCATTTT. Translating gives CASSRTGGGNQPQHF.

The chain combines TRBV6-1 with TRBJ1-5, with D unclear. This CDR3 is built from 12 residues. V was pared by 3 bases and J by 7 bases, with 7 bases between. Germline CDR1 reads MNHNS; CDR2 reads SASEGT. CDR3 sequence (DNA): TGTGCCAGCAGTGACTCGGGACAGCCCCAGCATTTT. Its translation: CASSDSGQPQHF.

This clone was seen only a few times. The rearrangement joins TRBV21-1 to TRBJ1-1; TRBD1, the D gene given by the table, was not confirmed from the DNA. TRBV21-1 is flagged as a pseudogene. There are 19 residues in the CDR3. The CDR3 DNA reads TGTGCCAGCAGCCGCACCCCTTGGGGTTACAGGGGTAGAGACACTGAAGCTTTCTTT. It is translated as CASSRTPWGYRGRDTEAFF.

DNA for the CDR3: TGTGCCAGCAGCTCCCGGCCGGGACTAGCGGGGGGGACAAAAGAGACCCAGTACTTC. Protein: CASSSRPGLAGGTKETQYF. This chain joins TRBV7-2 and TRBJ2-5; 16 nucleotides align to TRBD2. From germline, CDR1 is SGHTA and CDR2 FQGNSA. V was clipped by 4 bases and J by 3 bases; unmatched bases: 11. This CDR3 has 19 amino acids.

The sample holds a few counts of this clone. This rearrangement joins TRBV7-9 to TRBJ1-6; D is possibly TRBD1 (5 bases). CDR1 and CDR2 (germline): SEHNR, FQNEAQ (reference sequence). The ends were cut back, 8 bases at V and 7 bases at J, with 15 bases in the middle. This CDR3 has 14 amino acids. As DNA, the CDR3 is TGTGCCAGCGGCTGGCAGGGAAGGAATTCACCCCTCCACTTT. Its protein is CASGWQGRNSPLHF.

J is TRBJ2-6 and V is TRBV27; 9 nucleotides match TRBD1. From germline, CDR1 is MNHEY and CDR2 SMNVEV (reference sequence). The CDR3 runs to 17 residues. J was trimmed by 0 bases and V by 3 bases; bases with no gene match: 3. DNA of the CDR3: TGTGCCAGCAGTTTGGACAGGGGAAACTCTGGGGCCAACGTCCTGACTTTC. Protein: CASSLDRGNSGANVLTF.

This chain connects TRBV7-9 to TRBJ2-1; D unclear. There are 12 residues in the CDR3. V lost 5 bases and J lost 16, with 18 bases in between. From germline, CDR1 is SEHNR and CDR2 FQNEAQ (reference sequence). The CDR3: CASSPSSGSIFF. The CDR3 bases are TGTGCCAGCAGCCCCTCCAGTGGCTCAATCTTCTTC.

V and J are TRBV29-1 and TRBJ1-1, with 8 nucleotides matching TRBD1. Germline V gene lookup returns CDR1 SQVTM and CDR2 ANQGSEA. CDR3 length: 13 amino acids. With 6 bases clipped from V and 5 bases from J, the junction kept 8 bases outside the gene matches. The CDR3 loop reads CSVLGQGATEAFF. For the CDR3, the DNA is TGCAGCGTCCTCGGACAGGGTGCGACTGAAGCTTTCTTT.

The chain uses TRBV7-2 and TRBJ1-1, with a possible D match to TRBD1 (5 bases). The CDR3 contains 15 residues. The V gene's germline CDR1 is SGHTA and CDR2 FQGNSA. Trimming stripped 0 bases from V and 2 bases from J, with 10 bases between. CDR3 in amino acids: CASSLAPTVNTEAFF. For the CDR3, the DNA is TGTGCCAGCAGCTTAGCCCCGACAGTAAACACTGAAGCTTTCTTT.

V usage is TRBV4-3 and J usage is TRBJ1-6; the D gene is possibly TRBD1 (6 bases). The V gene's germline CDR1 is LGHNA and CDR2 YSLEER. This CDR3 spans 18 amino acids. V was clipped by 2 bases and J by 7 bases, with 21 bases between them. The CDR3 DNA sequence: TGCGCCAGCAGCCAACTCGCCCAACAGGGTCGCTCGAATTCACCCCTCCACTTT. This translates into CASSQLAQQGRSNSPLHF.

The sample holds a few counts of this clone. The chain recombines TRBV13 with TRBJ1-1; weak D call: TRBD1 (5 bases). Germline assignment: CDR1 PRHDT and CDR2 FYEKMQ (reference sequence). The CDR3 covers 11 residues. V gave up 6 bases and J gave up 7 bases, with 9 bases separating them. CDR3 loop: CASRDSIEAFF. CDR3 in DNA: TGTGCCAGCAGAGACAGTATTGAAGCTTTCTTT. Full variable domain (outside the CDR3, taken from reference TRBV13 and TRBJ1-1): AAGVIQSPRHLIKEKRETATLKCYPIPRHDTVYWYQQGPGQDPQFLISFYEKMQSDKGSIPDRFSAQQFSDYHSELNMSSLELGDSALYFCASRDSIEAFFGQGTRLTVV.

The chain has TRBV7-3 and TRBJ2-3; 8 bases fit TRBD1. This CDR3 is built from 16 residues. The germline CDR1 and CDR2 sequences are SGHTA and FQGTGA. The ends lost 5 bases at V and 2 bases at J; junction bases unmatched: 9. Here the CDR3 DNA reads TGTGCCAGCAGCCCTGGACAGGGAGGTATCACAGATACGCAGTATTTT. It is translated as CASSPGQGGITDTQYF. The variable domain in full, with the rest retrieved from reference TRBV7-3 and TRBJ2-3, is GAGVSQTPSNKVTEKGKYVELRCDPISGHTALYWYRQSLGQGPEFLIYFQGTGAADDSGLPNDRFFAVRPEGSVSTLKIQRTERGDSAVYLCASSPGQGGITDTQYFGPGTRLTVL.

The rearrangement links TRBV4-3 to TRBJ1-3, with TRBD1 as a possible D gene (5 bases). V was shortened by 1 base and J by 4 bases, with 11 bases between the two germline ends. Per the germline V gene, CDR1 is LGHNA and CDR2 is YSLEER. There are 15 residues in the CDR3. The CDR3 loop is CASSQVFREGNTIYF. CDR3 nucleotides: TGCGCCAGCAGCCAAGTTTTCAGGGAAGGAAACACCATATATTTT.

V and J are TRBV28 and TRBJ1-2; possible D gene TRBD1, 5 bases. Germline CDR1 is MDHEN and CDR2 is SYDVKM. CDR3 length equals 12 residues. The CDR3 nucleotides read TGTGCTTCAATGGGCCAGGGTTGGGGCTACACCTTC. Translated, it gives CASMGQGWGYTF.

This clone was counted between two and nine times. The CDR3 loop is CASVGYTEAFF. In DNA, the CDR3 is TGTGCCAGTGTCGGTTACACTGAAGCTTTCTTT. The chain combines TRBV19 with TRBJ1-1, with D hard to call. The V gene lost 8 bases and the J gene lost 3 bases, with 7 bases spanning the gap. CDR3 length equals 11 residues. Per germline, CDR1 LNHDA and CDR2 SQIVND (reference sequence).

The chain is built from TRBV28 and TRBJ1-2; tentative D call: TRBD1 (5 bases). The germline CDR1 and CDR2 sequences are MDHEN and SYDVKM. This CDR3 region has 14 residues. V was cut by 4 bases and J by 7 bases, with 16 bases left in between. DNA for the CDR3: TGTGCCAGCAGTTGGGGACTTATCTGGAGTGGCTACACCTTC. It encodes CASSWGLIWSGYTF.

The CDR3 coding sequence is TGTGCCAGCAGCACGAGAGACGAGCAGTACTTC. Amino acids: CASSTRDEQYF. The chain has TRBV5-6 and TRBJ2-7; D uncertain. Between the trimmed V and J ends, which lost 4 bases and 5 bases, there was a span of 7 bases. This CDR3 is built from 11 residues. Looked up from germline, CDR1 is SGHDT and CDR2 is YYEEEE.

This clone was detected a few times. This CDR3 reads CASRDRGYNEQFF. The CDR3, as DNA: TGTGCCAGCAGAGACAGGGGATACAATGAGCAGTTCTTC. The chain is built from TRBV13 and TRBJ2-1, with 8 positions matching TRBD1. The ends lost 6 bases at V and 4 bases at J; junction bases unmatched: 2. Germline assignment: CDR1 PRHDT and CDR2 FYEKMQ (reference sequence). The CDR3 covers 13 residues.

This clone has just one count. The chain carries TRBV18 and TRBJ1-6; 7 nucleotides align to TRBD1. The V gene's germline CDR1 is KGHSH and CDR2 LQKENI. The length of the CDR3 is 14 residues. After removal of 2 bases from V and 7 bases from J, the junction contained 2 bases not matched to a gene. The CDR3 nucleotides read TGTGCCAGCTCACCAACAGGGGCCAATTCACCCCTCCACTTT. Translated: CASSPTGANSPLHF.

The CDR3 region has the DNA TGTGCCAGCAGCCCGACAGCCCTGAAGGGGAAAGAAGCTTTCTTT. It encodes CASSPTALKGKEAFF. The chain employs TRBV14 and TRBJ1-1; the D gene is possibly TRBD1 (5 bases). V was shortened by 4 bases and J by 8 bases, with 20 bases between the two germline ends. This CDR3 has 15 residues. Germline V CDR1 and CDR2: SGHDN, FVKESK.

The chain joins TRBV2 to TRBJ1-5, with D unclear. V dropped 4 bases and J dropped 7 bases, with 8 bases sitting between them. This CDR3 is built from 12 residues. Germline values: CDR1 SNHLY, CDR2 FYNNEI. Here the CDR3 reads CASSVLSQPQHF. DNA of the CDR3: TGTGCCAGCAGTGTCCTTAGCCAGCCCCAGCATTTT. The full variable domain, rest sourced from reference TRBV2 and TRBJ1-5, is EPEVTQTPSHQVTQMGQEVILRCVPISNHLYFYWYRQILGQKVEFLVSFYNNEISEKSEIFDDQFSVERPDGSNFTLKIRSTKLEDSAMYFCASSVLSQPQHFGDGTRLSIL.

V is TRBV19 and J is TRBJ2-7, with 8 bases lining up with TRBD2. Germline V gene lookup returns CDR1 LNHDA and CDR2 SQIVND (reference sequence). V dropped 5 bases and J dropped 3; count of bases not matched to a gene: 3. The CDR3 runs to 13 residues. This CDR3 reads CASSVAGHYEQYF. In nucleotides, the CDR3 is TGTGCCAGTAGTGTAGCGGGACACTACGAGCAGTACTTC.

Here the CDR3 reads CASSWTGGNTEAFF. The CDR3 coding sequence is TGCGCCAGCAGCTGGACAGGGGGCAACACTGAAGCTTTCTTT. The chain has TRBV5-1 and TRBJ1-1, with 11 nucleotides matching TRBD1. The CDR3 is made up of 14 amino acids. CDR1 and CDR2 from the germline V gene are SGHRS and YFSETQ. The V and J ends lost 3 bases and 2 bases, in that order; junction bases with no gene match: 0.

The rearrangement joins TRBV5-5 to TRBJ1-1, with D maybe TRBD1 (5 bases). Looked up from germline, CDR1 is SGHKS and CDR2 is YYEKEE (reference sequence). Trimming left V 3 bases short and J 4 bases short, with 16 bases between. CDR3 length: 15 amino acids. CDR3 nucleotides: TGTGCCAGCAGCTCCACCGTCAGGGATTCCACTGAAGCTTTCTTT. Translating it yields CASSSTVRDSTEAFF.

Here the CDR3 reads CASSLTYTGELFF. CDR3 DNA: TGTGCCAGCAGTTTAACATACACCGGGGAGCTGTTTTTT. This chain links TRBV27 with TRBJ2-2; D is uncertain. Germline CDR1 and CDR2: MNHEY and SMNVEV (reference sequence). Between the trimmed V and J ends, which lost 2 bases and 3 bases, there was a span of 4 bases. This CDR3 contains 13 residues.

This chain connects TRBV5-8 to TRBJ1-2, with D tentatively TRBD1 (6 bases). Germline CDR1 reads SGHTS; CDR2 reads YDEGEE. V was pared by 4 bases and J by 5 bases, with 9 bases between. The CDR3 loop spans 12 amino acids. The CDR3 here is CASSRTGYGYTF. The DNA of the CDR3 is TGTGCCAGCAGCCGCACAGGGTATGGCTACACCTTC.

The chain joins TRBV9 to TRBJ1-4, with 7 bases aligning to TRBD1. Germline loops: CDR1 SGDLS, CDR2 YYNGEE. This CDR3 region has 15 residues. J lost 4 bases, V lost 4 bases, and 7 bases had no gene match. The CDR3 nucleotides are TGTGCCAGCAGCCCGCGGGACAGCCTTAATGAAAAACTGTTTTTT. Translation gives CASSPRDSLNEKLFF. The complete variable domain, with remaining parts taken from reference TRBV9 and TRBJ1-4, reads DSGVTQTPKHLITATGQRVTLRCSPRSGDLSVYWYQQSLDQGLQFLIQYYNGEERAKGNILERFSAQQFPDLHSELNLSSLELGDSALYFCASSPRDSLNEKLFFGSGTQLSVL.

This clone was seen a handful of times. This sequence joins TRBV27 and TRBJ1-1; maybe TRBD1 (6 bases). There are 13 residues in the CDR3. Germline CDR1 and CDR2: MNHEY and SMNVEV (reference sequence). Trimming removed 10 bases at V and 8 bases at J, with 20 bases between. CDR3 sequence: CATKAQLRGEAFF. DNA of the CDR3: TGTGCCACCAAAGCCCAGTTGAGGGGGGAAGCTTTCTTT.

The V call is TRBV12-5, the J call TRBJ2-3, with D hard to call. Germline CDR1 LGHNT, CDR2 FRNRAP. Trimming pared 6 bases from V and 6 bases from J, leaving 7 bases between. The CDR3 contains 11 residues. This chain's CDR3 is CASGSRDTQYF. Written as DNA, the CDR3 is TGTGCTAGTGGATCGAGGGATACGCAGTATTTT.

The chain links TRBV4-3 to TRBJ1-4; 7 nucleotides agree with TRBD1. The CDR3 is 15 residues long. Germline loops: CDR1 LGHNA, CDR2 YSLEER. V was clipped by 0 bases and J by 8 bases; unmatched bases: 6. The CDR3 coding sequence is TGCGCCAGCAGCCAAGATGACAGGGCGAGGGAAAAACTGTTTTTT. Protein sequence: CASSQDDRAREKLFF.

This clone has a single count. A junction end diverges from the germline sequence, so it may reflect a read error. The chain uses TRBV5-6 and TRBJ2-5; 9 bases map to TRBD2. The V gene's germline CDR1 is SGHDT and CDR2 YYEEEE. The CDR3 contains 12 residues. The CDR3: CASSLTAGGSDF. CDR3 DNA sequence: TGTGCCAGCAGCTTAACAGCGGGGGGTTCGGACTTC.